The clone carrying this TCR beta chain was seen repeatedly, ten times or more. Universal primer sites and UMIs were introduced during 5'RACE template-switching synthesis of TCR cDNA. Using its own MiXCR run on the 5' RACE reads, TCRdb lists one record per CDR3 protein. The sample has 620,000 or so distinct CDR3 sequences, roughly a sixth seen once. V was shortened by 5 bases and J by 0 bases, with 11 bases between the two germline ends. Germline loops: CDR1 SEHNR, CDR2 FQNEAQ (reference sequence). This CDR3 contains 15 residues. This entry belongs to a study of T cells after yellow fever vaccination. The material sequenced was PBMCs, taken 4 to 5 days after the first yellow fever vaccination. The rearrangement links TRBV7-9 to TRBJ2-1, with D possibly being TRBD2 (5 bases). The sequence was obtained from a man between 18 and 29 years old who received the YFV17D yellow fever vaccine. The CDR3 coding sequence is TGTGCCAGCAGCCAGACGGGGAGCTCCTACAATGAGCAGTTCTTC. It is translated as CASSQTGSSYNEQFF.